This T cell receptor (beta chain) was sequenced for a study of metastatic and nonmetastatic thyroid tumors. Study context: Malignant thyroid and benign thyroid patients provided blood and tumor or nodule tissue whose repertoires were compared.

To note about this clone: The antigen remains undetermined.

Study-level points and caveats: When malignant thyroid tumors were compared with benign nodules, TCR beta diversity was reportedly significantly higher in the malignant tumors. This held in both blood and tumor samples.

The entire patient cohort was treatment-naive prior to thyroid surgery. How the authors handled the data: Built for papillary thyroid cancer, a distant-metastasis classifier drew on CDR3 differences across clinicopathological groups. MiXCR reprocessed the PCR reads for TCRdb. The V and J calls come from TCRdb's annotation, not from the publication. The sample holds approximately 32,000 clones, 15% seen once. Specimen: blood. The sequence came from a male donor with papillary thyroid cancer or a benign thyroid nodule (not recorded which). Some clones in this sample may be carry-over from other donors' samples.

The CDR3 loop is CASSPLEFSSNEQFF. The CDR3 region has the DNA TGTGCCAGCTCACCCCTAGAATTCTCCAGCAATGAGCAGTTCTTC. The chain couples TRBV18 to TRBJ2-1; no reliable D call. V was clipped by 3 bases and J by 6 bases, with 15 bases between them. Germline CDR1 KGHSH, CDR2 LQKENI. The CDR3 sequence is 15 residues long.